This T cell receptor beta chain stems from a study of blood T cells in healthy people across ages. Study context: Per every two T cells, about one barcoded beta molecule was captured by template switching. General study findings and limits: Long-lived donors carried more naive CD4+ cells and greater diversity than aged donors.

Through a sample-barcoded 5' primer and a J-beta primer mix, a second PCR was run for roughly 6 to 12 cycles. Every single cDNA molecule received a tag from a template-switch adaptor with 12 random nucleotides. In TCRdb, the 5' RACE reads were re-called with MiXCR into one record per CDR3 protein. This table holds about 780,000 distinct CDR3 sequences, about 59% found once. The individuals who served as donors were healthy Caucasians living in Russia, aged about 6 to 95. Trimming took off 3 bases at V and 4 bases at J, with 9 bases between the two ends. In germline, CDR1 is DFQATT, CDR2 SNEGSKA (reference sequence). CDR3 length equals 12 residues. Worth noting for this clonotype: Its specificity is unknown.

The sequencing sample was made of blood. The origin of this receptor is a young man in good health. The gene calls are TRBV20-1 and TRBJ1-2; no definite D call. CDR3 nucleotide sequence: TGCAGTGCTAGTCATCCAGGCTATGGCTACACCTTC. Encoded protein: CSASHPGYGYTF.